The rows below give T cell receptor beta chains drawn from one sample of a study of vaccination and CD4 T cells after COVID-19. These TCRs' antigens remain unknown. TCRdb redid the calling of the PCR reads with MiXCR, one entry per CDR3 protein. Of about 14,000 distinct CDR3 sequences detected, roughly two thirds appear once; the ten largest clones hold just under 20%. Sequenced input: CD4+ T cells from blood, cultured in vitro. The receptor set was obtained from a human donor who had recovered from COVID-19. The CDR3 runs from the conserved cysteine through the conserved F or W. D genes are given only for firm matches. Clone size is given for some rows only: seen once, a few or many times, or a class if the clone is expanded.

v_gene: TRBV24-1
abundance: .
d_gene: TRBD1
j_gene: TRBJ1-2
CDR3nt: TGTGCCACCAATGACCGGACAGGGGACAACTATGGCTACACCTTC
CDR3aa: CATNDRTGDNYGYTF

v_gene: TRBV7-9
abundance: .
d_gene: TRBD1
j_gene: TRBJ1-5
CDR3nt: TGTGCCAGCAGCTCACAGGGGGCGGTTCAGCCCCAGCATTTT
CDR3aa: CASSSQGAVQPQHF

v_gene: TRBV2
abundance: few
d_gene: TRBD1
j_gene: TRBJ1-2
CDR3nt: TGTGCCAGCAGAGCCCAGGGACAGGGGCACGGCTACACCTTC
CDR3aa: CASRAQGQGHGYTF

v_gene: TRBV7-2
abundance: .
d_gene: .
j_gene: TRBJ1-4
CDR3nt: TGTGCCAGCAGCCCCCAGGGACTGAATGAAAAACTGTTTTTT
CDR3aa: CASSPQGLNEKLFF

v_gene: TRBV19
abundance: .
d_gene: TRBD1
j_gene: TRBJ1-1
CDR3nt: TGTGCCAGTGCCGGGACAGGGGGGACTGAAGCTTTCTTT
CDR3aa: CASAGTGGTEAFF

v_gene: TRBV7-6
abundance: .
d_gene: .
j_gene: TRBJ1-2
CDR3nt: TGTGCCAGCAGCTTAGGGGGCCCGTCGGGCTACACCTTC
CDR3aa: CASSLGGPSGYTF

v_gene: TRBV20-1
abundance: .
d_gene: TRBD2
j_gene: TRBJ2-7
CDR3nt: TGCAGTGCTAGTGGCCTAGCGGGAGCCTACGAGCAGTACTTC
CDR3aa: CSASGLAGAYEQYF

v_gene: TRBV28
abundance: .
d_gene: TRBD2
j_gene: TRBJ2-7
CDR3nt: TGTGCCACGCAGACTAGCACGGGGTTCTACGAGCAGTACTTC
CDR3aa: CATQTSTGFYEQYF

v_gene: TRBV6-1
abundance: .
d_gene: TRBD1
j_gene: TRBJ1-5
CDR3nt: TGTGCCAGCAGTCGGGACAGGGGGCGTCTTTATAGCAATCAGCCCCAGCATTTT
CDR3aa: CASSRDRGRLYSNQPQHF

v_gene: TRBV20-1
abundance: .
d_gene: .
j_gene: TRBJ2-3
CDR3nt: TGCAGTGCTAGCGGGCGTGGGGGCCCAGATACGCAGTATTTT
CDR3aa: CSASGRGGPDTQYF

v_gene: TRBV27
abundance: .
d_gene: TRBD2
j_gene: TRBJ2-2
CDR3nt: TGTGCCAGCAGTCCCGGGGGGGCAGGGAACACCGGGGAGCTGTTTTTT
CDR3aa: CASSPGGAGNTGELFF

v_gene: TRBV20-1
abundance: few
d_gene: .
j_gene: TRBJ1-1
CDR3nt: TGCAGTGCTAGCCGGAGCCAGAACACTGAAGCTTTCTTT
CDR3aa: CSASRSQNTEAFF

v_gene: TRBV19
abundance: .
d_gene: .
j_gene: TRBJ1-2
CDR3nt: TGTGCCAGTAGTATAGGAGGAGTTGGCTACACCTTC
CDR3aa: CASSIGGVGYTF

v_gene: TRBV15
abundance: .
d_gene: .
j_gene: TRBJ1-5
CDR3nt: TGTGCCACCAGCAGAGAACAGGGAGGCAATCAGCCCCAGCATTTT
CDR3aa: CATSREQGGNQPQHF

v_gene: TRBV19
abundance: few
d_gene: .
j_gene: TRBJ1-5
CDR3nt: TGTGCCAGTAGTATAGAAGCAGGGAATCAGCCCCAGCATTTT
CDR3aa: CASSIEAGNQPQHF

v_gene: TRBV10-3
abundance: .
d_gene: TRBD1
j_gene: TRBJ1-1
CDR3nt: TGTGCCATCAGTGACCCGGGACAGGTGAACACTGAAGCTTTCTTT
CDR3aa: CAISDPGQVNTEAFF

v_gene: TRBV2
abundance: .
d_gene: .
j_gene: TRBJ2-7
CDR3nt: TGTGCCAGCAGCTTTTACGAGCAGTACTTC
CDR3aa: CASSFYEQYF

v_gene: TRBV7-9
abundance: .
d_gene: TRBD2
j_gene: TRBJ2-5
CDR3nt: TGTGCCAGCAGCTTAGCGGGACTAGCGGGCCCCACCCTCCAAGGTACCCAGTACTTC
CDR3aa: CASSLAGLAGPTLQGTQYF

v_gene: TRBV11-3
abundance: .
d_gene: .
j_gene: TRBJ1-1
CDR3nt: TGTGCCAGCAGCTTAGAATCCAGTGGCACTGAAGCTTTCTTT
CDR3aa: CASSLESSGTEAFF

v_gene: TRBV20-1
abundance: few
d_gene: .
j_gene: TRBJ1-5
CDR3nt: TGCAGTGCTAGTGAGGATAGCAATCAGCCCCAGCATTTT
CDR3aa: CSASEDSNQPQHF

v_gene: TRBV20-1
abundance: .
d_gene: .
j_gene: TRBJ2-7
CDR3nt: TGCAGTGCTAGAGATCCAGCTTCGGGCATATCCTACGAGCAGTACTTC
CDR3aa: CSARDPASGISYEQYF

v_gene: TRBV7-2
abundance: large
d_gene: .
j_gene: TRBJ2-5
CDR3nt: TGTGCCAGCAGCTTCACGGGTGGAGAGACCCAGTACTTC
CDR3aa: CASSFTGGETQYF

v_gene: TRBV20-1
abundance: .
d_gene: TRBD1
j_gene: TRBJ1-6
CDR3nt: TGCAGTGCCCGGGGACAGAACTATAATTCACCCCTCCACTTT
CDR3aa: CSARGQNYNSPLHF

v_gene: TRBV6-1
abundance: .
d_gene: .
j_gene: TRBJ1-1
CDR3nt: TGTGCCAGCAGTGAGGCAGGGGCCACTGAAGCTTTCTTT
CDR3aa: CASSEAGATEAFF

v_gene: TRBV6-1
abundance: few
d_gene: TRBD1
j_gene: TRBJ1-6
CDR3nt: TGTGCCATCTCTCAACGGGACAGGGGAACAAGCTCCTATAATTCACCCCTCCACTTT
CDR3aa: CAISQRDRGTSSYNSPLHF

v_gene: TRBV19
abundance: .
d_gene: .
j_gene: TRBJ1-1
CDR3nt: TGTGCCAGTAGATGGTCATCTGAAGCTTTCTTT
CDR3aa: CASRWSSEAFF

v_gene: TRBV2
abundance: .
d_gene: .
j_gene: TRBJ2-5
CDR3nt: TGTGCCAGCAGGGGTACAGGCCAAGAGACCCAGTACTTC
CDR3aa: CASRGTGQETQYF

v_gene: TRBV6-1
abundance: .
d_gene: .
j_gene: TRBJ2-7
CDR3nt: TGTGCCAGCAGTGACCGGTACGAGCAGTACTTC
CDR3aa: CASSDRYEQYF

v_gene: TRBV6-5
abundance: .
d_gene: TRBD2
j_gene: TRBJ2-3
CDR3nt: TGTGCCAGCAGTTACCCGACTAGCGGGAGGCCGAGCACAGATACGCAGTATTTT
CDR3aa: CASSYPTSGRPSTDTQYF

v_gene: TRBV7-9
abundance: .
d_gene: .
j_gene: TRBJ2-3
CDR3nt: TGTGCCAGCAGCTGGGAAAGCACAGATACGCAGTATTTT
CDR3aa: CASSWESTDTQYF

v_gene: TRBV2
abundance: few
d_gene: TRBD1
j_gene: TRBJ1-1
CDR3nt: TGTGCCAGCAGTGCCCGGACAGGTGGGGACACTGAAGCTTTCTTT
CDR3aa: CASSARTGGDTEAFF

v_gene: TRBV30
abundance: .
d_gene: TRBD1
j_gene: TRBJ1-2
CDR3nt: TGTGCCTTGGGACAGGGGGCAAACTATGGCTACACCTTC
CDR3aa: CALGQGANYGYTF

v_gene: TRBV20-1
abundance: .
d_gene: TRBD2
j_gene: TRBJ2-7
CDR3nt: TGCAGTGCGAGGCCTAGCGGGAAGTACGAGCAGTACTTC
CDR3aa: CSARPSGKYEQYF

v_gene: TRBV19
abundance: .
d_gene: TRBD1
j_gene: TRBJ2-3
CDR3nt: TGTGCCAGTAGTAGTGGGACAGACACAGATACGCAGTATTTT
CDR3aa: CASSSGTDTDTQYF

v_gene: TRBV7-7
abundance: few
d_gene: .
j_gene: TRBJ2-5
CDR3nt: TGTGCTAGCAGCTTACCCGAAGTGGTCGAGACCCAGTACTTC
CDR3aa: CASSLPEVVETQYF

v_gene: TRBV6-1
abundance: .
d_gene: .
j_gene: TRBJ1-2
CDR3nt: TGTGCCAGCGGGCGCGGGGGCGCCTATGGCTACACCTTC
CDR3aa: CASGRGGAYGYTF

v_gene: TRBV29-1
abundance: .
d_gene: TRBD2
j_gene: TRBJ2-3
CDR3nt: TGCAGCGTTGAAGGGCCCGCGTTAGCGGGGGGGATAGATACGCAGTATTTT
CDR3aa: CSVEGPALAGGIDTQYF

v_gene: TRBV6-1
abundance: .
d_gene: .
j_gene: TRBJ2-7
CDR3nt: TGTGCCAGCAGTGTTAGTCCCACGTCCTACGAGCAGTACTTC
CDR3aa: CASSVSPTSYEQYF

v_gene: TRBV7-8
abundance: .
d_gene: .
j_gene: TRBJ1-5
CDR3nt: TGTGCCAGCAGCTTAGTATATGGGGATCAGCCCCAGCATTTT
CDR3aa: CASSLVYGDQPQHF

v_gene: TRBV6-2/TRBV6-3
abundance: few
d_gene: .
j_gene: TRBJ1-2
CDR3nt: TGTGCCAGCACTCAGGGACCTCATGGCTACACCTTC
CDR3aa: CASTQGPHGYTF

v_gene: TRBV7-9
abundance: once
d_gene: TRBD1
j_gene: TRBJ1-5
CDR3nt: TGTGCCAGCAGCTTAGGCTCGGGACAGGTTCTAGCGCCCCAGCATTTT
CDR3aa: CASSLGSGQVLAPQHF

v_gene: TRBV7-9
abundance: .
d_gene: .
j_gene: TRBJ2-7
CDR3nt: TGTGCCAGCAGCTCAACAGTACAGGGGGGGGAGCAGTACTTC
CDR3aa: CASSSTVQGGEQYF

v_gene: TRBV7-2
abundance: .
d_gene: TRBD1
j_gene: TRBJ2-3
CDR3nt: TGTGCCAGCAGCTTAGTAAGGACAGGGGGCACAGATACGCAGTATTTT
CDR3aa: CASSLVRTGGTDTQYF

v_gene: TRBV7-8
abundance: .
d_gene: TRBD1
j_gene: TRBJ2-7
CDR3nt: TGTGCCAGCAGCTCGGACCGGGACAGGGGGCTCCTCGAGCAGTACTTC
CDR3aa: CASSSDRDRGLLEQYF

v_gene: TRBV5-1
abundance: .
d_gene: TRBD1
j_gene: TRBJ2-1
CDR3nt: TGCGCCAGCAGCCGGACAGGGGGAAATGAGCAGTTCTTC
CDR3aa: CASSRTGGNEQFF

v_gene: TRBV19
abundance: few
d_gene: .
j_gene: TRBJ2-5
CDR3nt: TGTGCCAGTAGTTCTCACCCCCAGGGGAAGGGAGAGACCCAGTACTTC
CDR3aa: CASSSHPQGKGETQYF

v_gene: TRBV7-6
abundance: .
d_gene: .
j_gene: TRBJ1-1
CDR3nt: TGTGCCAGCAGCCGAACGGACGGAAACACTGAAGCTTTCTTT
CDR3aa: CASSRTDGNTEAFF

v_gene: TRBV20-1
abundance: .
d_gene: .
j_gene: TRBJ2-3
CDR3nt: TGCAGTGCTACCGACTCTCTCACAGATACGCAGTATTTT
CDR3aa: CSATDSLTDTQYF

v_gene: TRBV15
abundance: few
d_gene: .
j_gene: TRBJ1-2
CDR3nt: TGTGCCACCAGCCTAGGGGGGGGGGGCGGCCCGGGCGGCTACACCTTC
CDR3aa: CATSLGGGGGPGGYTF

v_gene: TRBV20-1
abundance: .
d_gene: .
j_gene: TRBJ1-1
CDR3nt: TGCAGTGCTAGAGATCGCGCGTTCGGTTTCACTGAAGCTTTCTTT
CDR3aa: CSARDRAFGFTEAFF

v_gene: TRBV11-3
abundance: .
d_gene: .
j_gene: TRBJ1-1
CDR3nt: TGTGCCAGCAGCTTAGGGGGATCGAACACTGAAGCTTTCTTT
CDR3aa: CASSLGGSNTEAFF

v_gene: TRBV7-9
abundance: .
d_gene: .
j_gene: TRBJ1-1
CDR3nt: TGTGCCAGCAGCCCTCCCCGGGGCATGGGGACTGAAGCTTTCTTT
CDR3aa: CASSPPRGMGTEAFF

v_gene: TRBV7-2
abundance: few
d_gene: .
j_gene: TRBJ2-5
CDR3nt: TGTGCCAGCAGCTTAAAAGAGACCCAGTACTTC
CDR3aa: CASSLKETQYF

v_gene: TRBV6-1
abundance: .
d_gene: .
j_gene: TRBJ2-5
CDR3nt: TGTGCCAGCAGTAAAGTTGCTGGGAGGGGGGGGGAGACCCAGTACTTC
CDR3aa: CASSKVAGRGGETQYF

v_gene: TRBV28
abundance: .
d_gene: .
j_gene: TRBJ1-4
CDR3nt: TGTGCCAGCAGTTCTAGTGACGAAAAACTGTTTTTT
CDR3aa: CASSSSDEKLFF